This TCR beta chain was profiled in a study of blood T cell repertoires in COVID-19. Study overall: Italy, Spain and the United States were the sources of the convalescent and acute COVID-19 samples.

Trimming removed 2 bases at V and 5 bases at J, with 10 bases between. CDR1 SGHTA and CDR2 FQGNSA come from the germline V gene. This CDR3 region has 14 residues. In the source study's methods: From reference gene primer amplification, estimates of nucleated cell counts were derived. Clones were read by immunoSEQ multiplex PCR, and TCRdb kept only the in-frame ones, dropping some. The D gene and trimming were derived from the DNA, and the V and J assignments and clone size from that table. The table has 70,000 to 95,000 clones, around four fifths seen once. The chain uses TRBV7-2 and TRBJ1-5; no clear D. This clonotype was obtained from a human donor in a cohort sampled during active COVID-19. Sequencing input: peripheral blood. The CDR3 spells CASSLMGRHQPQHF. In DNA form, the CDR3 reads TGTGCCAGCAGCTTAATGGGCAGACATCAGCCCCAGCATTTT.